This T cell receptor beta chain comes out of a study of T cells in Graves' hyperthyroidism and ophthalmopathy. Findings and caveats of the study: Patients with ophthalmopathy were separated from those with stable hyperthyroidism by a 13 V-J model.

Researchers amplified the TCR beta CDR3 regions from RNA transcripts. In the first-round RT-PCR of the TCR CDR3, the HTBI primer set was used. MiXCR was run by TCRdb on the multiplex PCR reads, yielding one entry per CDR3 protein. The profile shows hundreds of thousands of distinct CDR3 sequences, more than 20% of them singletons. In regard to this clonotype: What it binds is not known.

The specimen sequenced was blood. The TCR comes from a man younger than 40 with Graves' ophthalmopathy.

CDR3 residues: CSARGSGTSGENSYEQYF. CDR3 DNA sequence: TGCAGTGCTAGAGGGTCCGGGACTAGCGGGGAGAACTCCTACGAGCAGTACTTC. This sequence joins TRBV20-1 and TRBJ2-7; 13 positions agree with TRBD2. The CDR3 runs 18 residues. Trimming at V came to 1 base and at J to 0 bases, leaving 9 bases not matched to a gene. Germline lookup yields CDR1 DFQATT and CDR2 SNEGSKA (reference sequence).